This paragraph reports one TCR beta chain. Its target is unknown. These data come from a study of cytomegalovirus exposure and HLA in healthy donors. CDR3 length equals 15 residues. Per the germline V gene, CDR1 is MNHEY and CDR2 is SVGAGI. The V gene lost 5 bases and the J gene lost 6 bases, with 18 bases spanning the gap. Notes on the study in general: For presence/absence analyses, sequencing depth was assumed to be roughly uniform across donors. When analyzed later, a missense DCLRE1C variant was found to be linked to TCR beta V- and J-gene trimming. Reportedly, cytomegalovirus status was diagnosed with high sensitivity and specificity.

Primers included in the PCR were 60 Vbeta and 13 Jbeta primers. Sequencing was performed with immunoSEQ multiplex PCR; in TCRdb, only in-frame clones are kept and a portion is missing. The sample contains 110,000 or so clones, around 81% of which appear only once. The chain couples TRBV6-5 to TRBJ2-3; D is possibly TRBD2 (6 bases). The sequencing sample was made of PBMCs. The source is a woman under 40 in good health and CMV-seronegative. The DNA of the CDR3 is TGTGCCAGCAGTCGACTGGGGGGTGCTCGGGATACGCAGTATTTT. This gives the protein CASSRLGGARDTQYF.